These 9 T cell receptor beta chains were all obtained from the same sample, sequenced in a study of T cells in Graves' hyperthyroidism and ophthalmopathy. Authors of the study amplified TCR beta CDR3 regions from RNA transcripts. The primer set for the first-round RT-PCR of the TCR CDR3 was HTBI. TCRdb itself ran the multiplex PCR reads through MiXCR, one entry per CDR3 protein. Of a few hundred thousand distinct CDR3 sequences listed, about 13% are singletons. Specimen: blood. Receptor source: a woman younger than 30 with Graves' hyperthyroidism.

A note on this clonotype: A much more abundant neighbour one base away suggests this may be a read error. This chain joins TRBV5-1 and TRBJ1-4; perhaps TRBD1 as D (5 bases). Germline CDR1 reads SGHRS; CDR2 reads YFSETQ. The CDR3 length is 17 residues. The CDR3 nucleotides read TGCGCCAGCAGCTTGGCGGGGGACTTACCCGGGCTTGAAAGACTGTTTTTT. Protein sequence: CASSLAGDLPGLERLFF.

This clonotype has at least ten counts. J is TRBJ2-1 and V is TRBV19; 8 nucleotides align to TRBD2. The germline V gene has CDR1 LNHDA and CDR2 SQIVND (reference sequence). This CDR3 is 18 amino acids long. J lost 0 bases, V lost 1 base, and 8 bases had no gene match. The DNA for the CDR3 is TGTGCCAGTAGTATAGGGCCTTTAGCGGGGAGCTCCTACAATGAGCAGTTCTTC. Its protein product is CASSIGPLAGSSYNEQFF.

This clonotype was found a few times. The junction does not match germline at one end; this may be a read error. This chain links TRBV12-3 or TRBV12-4 with TRBJ1-3; tentative D call: TRBD1 (5 bases). This CDR3 region has 17 residues. CDR3 sequence (DNA): TGTGCCAGCAGATTAGTGCGTGCAGGGAGCTCTGGAAACACCATATATTTT. Protein product: CASRLVRAGSSGNTIYF.

The chain uses TRBV6-1 and TRBJ1-6, with 9 bases identical to TRBD1. This CDR3 has 15 amino acids. The junction had 6 bases not matched to a gene; V was cut back by 3 bases and J by 9 bases. Germline V gene data show CDR1 as MNHNS and CDR2 as SASEGT. CDR3 residues: CASSEDRGYGSPLHF. The DNA of the CDR3 is TGTGCCAGCAGTGAGGACAGGGGTTACGGTTCACCCCTCCACTTT.

This clonotype was recorded a few times. The V and J genes are TRBV4-1 and TRBJ2-7; D is possibly TRBD2 (5 bases). Per the germline V gene, CDR1 is MGHRA and CDR2 is YSYEKL. Trimming removed 4 bases from V and 4 bases from J, with 23 bases in between. This CDR3 has 17 residues. The CDR3 nucleotides read TGCGCCAGCAGCCTCCTCCATCTAGAGGGATGGATTTACGAGCAGTACTTC. Translating gives CASSLLHLEGWIYEQYF.

At least ten counts were recorded for this clonotype. This chain links TRBV6-1 with TRBJ1-1; no definite D call. In germline, CDR1 is MNHNS, CDR2 SASEGT. The CDR3 length is 12 residues. V lost 8 bases to trimming and J lost 3 bases, with 10 bases between them. The CDR3 loop reads CASGEAHTEAFF. In nucleotides, the CDR3 is TGTGCCAGCGGGGAGGCTCACACTGAAGCTTTCTTT.

The chain uses TRBV12-3 or TRBV12-4 and TRBJ2-3; D unresolved. This CDR3 spans 16 amino acids. Trimming took off 3 bases at V and 0 bases at J, with 13 bases between the two ends. CDR3 bases: TGTGCCAGCAGTTTTATCCGCCAGACTAGCACAGATACGCAGTATTTT. This gives the protein CASSFIRQTSTDTQYF.

There are a few counts of this clonotype. The CDR3 DNA reads TGCGCCAGCAGCCAAGGAGGGTGGGGCACCGGGGAGCTGTTTTTT. Protein: CASSQGGWGTGELFF. This chain links TRBV4-1 with TRBJ2-2; a possible D gene is TRBD2 (5 bases). V shed 1 base and J shed 4 bases, with 10 bases lying between them. This CDR3 spans 15 amino acids. Germline V lookup: CDR1 MGHRA, CDR2 YSYEKL.

With regard to this clonotype: A much larger clone lies a single base off, so this may be a read error. The gene calls are TRBV19 and TRBJ1-1; tentatively, D is TRBD1 (5 bases). The CDR3 runs to 16 residues. CDR1 is LNHDA and CDR2 is SQIVND in the germline V gene (reference sequence). The V end lost 6 bases, the J end lost 1 base, and 18 bases lay between the germline ends. The DNA of the CDR3 is TGTGCCAGTAGCCCAAAGGCCAGGGTCACGAACACTGAAGCTTTCTTT. It yields the protein CASSPKARVTNTEAFF.